The rows below give T cell receptor beta chains drawn from one sample of a study of T cells expressing NK-cell markers. For each CDR3 protein, TCRdb gives one entry from its re-call of the 5' RACE reads, without DNA. The table lists roughly 380,000 distinct CDR3 sequences, with 4% to 6.5% in the top ten. Sequencing was performed on blood T cells: a sorted CD56 or NKG2C T cell subset, CD4+ or CD8+ T cells, or bulk PBMC T cells (not recorded which). The origin of the receptors is a man between 18 and 69 years old in good health. Both conserved end residues are part of each CDR3. Each record gives: CDR3 length, J gene, V gene, CDR3 protein.

>17|TRBJ2-6|TRBV5-1
CASSLIGLGTGANVLTF
>12|TRBJ1-2|TRBV29-1
CSVEDVGKGYTF
>14|TRBJ2-5|TRBV5-1
CASSRGSPSETQYF
>16|TRBJ2-3|TRBV5-1
CASSLSPAGKTDTQYF
>15|TRBJ2-3|TRBV7-2
CASSARDGPTDTQYF
>16|TRBJ2-6|TRBV3-1
CASSQDSNSGANVLTF
>14|TRBJ1-6|TRBV6-1
CASRRATGGSPLHF
>14|TRBJ1-2|TRBV6-5
CASSYERKNYGYTF
>15|TRBJ2-2|TRBV18
CASSPATANTGELFF
>15|TRBJ2-1|TRBV20-1
CSAPLKLLSYNEQFF
>13|TRBJ1-5|TRBV12-3/TRBV12-4
CASSNRGNQPQHF
>13|TRBJ2-1|TRBV9
CASSVGTLNEQFF
>15|TRBJ2-3|TRBV6-1
CASSKTSGLSDTQYF
>12|TRBJ2-7|TRBV29-1
CSVEGSGPEQYF
>15|TRBJ1-6|TRBV7-2
CASSPPQGGGSPLHF
>14|TRBJ2-7|TRBV20-1
CSARRPGQASEQYF
>14|TRBJ1-6|TRBV25-1
CASGGQGGISPLHF
>15|TRBJ2-6|TRBV13
CASERTGSGANVLTF
>17|TRBJ2-3|TRBV7-2
CASSLAGTSGGADTQYF
>15|TRBJ2-5|TRBV6-5
CASSTSSTGRETQYF
>11|TRBJ2-3|TRBV20-1
CSARGPLVEYF
>13|TRBJ2-7|TRBV6-5
CASSYGATGEQYF
>17|TRBJ1-1|TRBV7-2
CASSLGRTLGHLARTFF
>16|TRBJ2-7|TRBV5-1
CASSLAPPSRHHEQYF
>12|TRBJ2-1|TRBV7-2
CASSYSRAVLFF
>15|TRBJ1-1|TRBV27
CASSYRQGANTEAFF